These 29 T cell receptor beta chains came from one sample sequenced in a study of CD4 T cells in relation to SARS-CoV-2 and coronaviruses. Before the COVID-19 pandemic, during about 2010-2018, CD4+ T cells were taken from unexposed donors. The cells were cultured for around ten days before CD4+ T cells were isolated. The antigens for these receptors are not known. Generated by immunoSEQ multiplex PCR, the TCRdb table keeps only in-frame clones and is missing some. Here the sample spans nearly 25,000 clones, around four fifths being singletons. Sequences were obtained from CD4+ T cells from PBMCs, cultured in vitro. Receptors were obtained from a human donor in good health.

The chain recombines TRBV7-3 with TRBJ2-2; maybe TRBD1 (5 bases). The V gene's germline CDR1 is SGHTA and CDR2 FQGTGA. CDR3 length equals 15 residues. V lost 2 bases and J 0 bases, leaving 7 bases between the germline ends. CDR3 loop: CASSLLGPNTGELFF. As DNA, the CDR3 is TGTGCCAGCAGCTTACTGGGGCCGAACACCGGGGAGCTGTTTTTT.

The chain employs TRBV5-1 and TRBJ1-2; 10 bases fit TRBD1. The trim removed 0 bases at V and 4 bases at J, leaving 3 bases unmatched. Germline values: CDR1 SGHRS, CDR2 YFSETQ. The CDR3 is 15 amino acids. The CDR3: CASSLGGTGVYGYTF. Written as DNA, the CDR3 is TGCGCCAGCAGCTTGGGAGGGACAGGGGTCTATGGCTACACCTTC.

The genes are TRBV19 and TRBJ1-5, with D hard to call. This CDR3 contains 16 residues. V was pared by 3 bases and J by 3 bases, with 15 bases between. Looked up from germline, CDR1 is LNHDA and CDR2 is SQIVND (reference sequence). The CDR3 is CASSIIRGLNNQPQHF. Here the CDR3 DNA reads TGTGCCAGTAGTATTATTCGGGGATTAAACAATCAGCCCCAGCATTTT.

This clone was detected only a few times. The chain carries TRBV29-1 and TRBJ1-1, with TRBD1 identical over 8 bases. The germline CDR1 and CDR2 sequences are SQVTM and ANQGSEA. J lost 1 base, V lost 4 bases, and 5 bases had no gene match. The CDR3 has 14 residues. In DNA form, the CDR3 reads TGCAGCGTTGGACAGGGGTACGAGAACACTGAAGCTTTCTTT. Its translation is CSVGQGYENTEAFF.

V usage is TRBV6-1 and J usage is TRBJ2-1; D call uncertain. The length of the CDR3 is 13 residues. V was pared by 2 bases and J by 2 bases, with 4 bases between. CDR1 is MNHNS and CDR2 is SASEGT in the germline V gene. The CDR3 nucleotides are TGTGCCAGCAGTGAATCTACCTACAATGAGCAGTTCTTC. Its translation is CASSESTYNEQFF.

This clone turned up a few times. The rearrangement links TRBV28 to TRBJ1-1; D is unclear. Trimming left V 7 bases short and J 0 bases short, with 12 bases between. In germline, CDR1 is MDHEN, CDR2 SYDVKM. This CDR3 is 14 amino acids long. The chain's CDR3 is CASKIPQMNTEAFF. The CDR3 bases are TGTGCCAGCAAAATTCCGCAGATGAACACTGAAGCTTTCTTT.

The gene calls are TRBV3-1 (or the pseudogene TRBV3-2) and TRBJ2-3; D gene ambiguous. Trimming shortened V by 0 bases and J by 1 base, and 8 bases separated the two germline ends. CDR1 and CDR2 (germline): LGHDT, YNNKEL (reference sequence). The CDR3 runs 15 residues. The CDR3 DNA reads TGTGCCAGCAGCCAAGACGGGTTAGGCACAGATACGCAGTATTTT. Encoded protein: CASSQDGLGTDTQYF.

The rearrangement uses TRBV7-2 and TRBJ2-5; no firm D call. This CDR3 contains 13 residues. Germline lookup yields CDR1 SGHTA and CDR2 FQGNSA. V shed 5 bases and J shed 3 bases, with 10 bases lying between them. CDR3 in DNA: TGTGCCAGCAGCCGGAGAAAAGAAGAGACCCAGTACTTC. Translation: CASSRRKEETQYF.

V gene TRBV9 combines with J gene TRBJ2-5; 7 bases agree with TRBD1. Germline values: CDR1 SGDLS, CDR2 YYNGEE. The CDR3 has 14 residues. The junction had 7 bases not matched to a gene; V was cut back by 3 bases and J by 5 bases. This CDR3 reads CASSDHLRGETQYF. For the CDR3, the DNA is TGTGCCAGCAGCGACCACCTCAGGGGGGAGACCCAGTACTTC.

The V and J genes are TRBV9 and TRBJ2-3; TRBD2 aligns across 10 bases. The length of the CDR3 is 17 residues. Unmatched junction bases numbered 13, after V lost 3 bases and J lost 6 bases. Germline V CDR1 and CDR2: SGDLS, YYNGEE. The CDR3 sequence: CASSALRAGGPPDTQYF. The CDR3 DNA is TGTGCCAGCAGCGCCTTAAGAGCGGGAGGGCCTCCCGATACGCAGTATTTT.

The chain recombines TRBV29-1 with TRBJ2-7; 10 bases map to TRBD1. Per the germline V gene, CDR1 is SQVTM and CDR2 is ANQGSEA. V dropped 4 bases and J dropped 8; count of bases not matched to a gene: 8. The CDR3 is 13 residues long. The CDR3 sequence: CSVGGDRGQKQYF. The CDR3 nucleotides read TGCAGCGTTGGAGGCGACAGGGGGCAAAAGCAGTACTTC.

This clone was counted once. The chain joins TRBV20-1 to TRBJ1-4; D is undetermined. This CDR3 has 11 residues. The V gene lost 6 bases and the J gene lost 8 bases, with 10 bases spanning the gap. Germline assignment: CDR1 DFQATT and CDR2 SNEGSKA (reference sequence). In nucleotides, the CDR3 is TGCAGTGCCCGAGCGGGGGAAAAACTGTTTTTT. Its translation: CSARAGEKLFF.

The chain is built from TRBV18 and TRBJ2-5; D perhaps matches TRBD2 (6 bases). The CDR3 sequence is 16 residues long. V was cut by 3 bases and J by 1 base, with 15 bases left in between. Germline loops: CDR1 KGHSH, CDR2 LQKENI. In DNA, the CDR3 is TGTGCCAGCTCACCGATACTAGCCACGGCCCAAGAGACCCAGTACTTC. Its protein is CASSPILATAQETQYF.

The chain has TRBV27 and TRBJ2-7; no clear D gene. Trimming took 8 bases from V and 0 from J, leaving 14 bases between them. The CDR3 is 14 residues long. Germline loops: CDR1 MNHEY, CDR2 SMNVEV (reference sequence). The CDR3 region is CASEPTKNSYEQYF. The CDR3 bases are TGTGCCAGCGAACCGACAAAAAACTCCTACGAGCAGTACTTC.

The chain has TRBV30 and TRBJ1-5, with 7 bases aligning to TRBD1. Germline lookup yields CDR1 GTSNPN and CDR2 SVGIG (reference sequence). The J segment lost 3 bases and the V segment lost 0 bases, leaving 5 bases of the junction unmatched. This CDR3 is 15 amino acids long. CDR3 residues: CAWSVTGTVNQPQHF. CDR3 in DNA: TGTGCCTGGAGTGTAACGGGGACAGTCAATCAGCCCCAGCATTTT.

In this sample, this clone turned up a few times. V usage is TRBV29-1 and J usage is TRBJ2-1, with 9 nucleotides matching TRBD1. Trimming removed 6 bases from V and 9 bases from J; junction bases left unmatched: 15. Germline CDR1 SQVTM, CDR2 ANQGSEA. This CDR3 contains 15 residues. CDR3 amino acids: CSVRPMGTGKGEQFF. The CDR3 DNA is TGCAGCGTCCGCCCCATGGGGACAGGGAAGGGTGAGCAGTTCTTC.

V and J are TRBV29-1 and TRBJ2-7; 10 positions match TRBD1. Germline V gene lookup returns CDR1 SQVTM and CDR2 ANQGSEA. V gave up 6 bases and J gave up 7 bases; unmatched junction bases: 9. CDR3 size: 13 residues. This chain's CDR3 is CSVVGTGVGEQYF. In nucleotides, the CDR3 is TGCAGCGTCGTAGGGACAGGGGTGGGGGAGCAGTACTTC.

This clone was counted once. The genes are TRBV3-1 (or the pseudogene TRBV3-2) and TRBJ1-5, with D possibly TRBD1 on 5 matching bases. Trimming removed 3 bases at V and 6 bases at J, with 9 bases between. The CDR3 runs to 13 residues. The germline V gene encodes CDR1 LGHDT and CDR2 YNNKEL (reference sequence). In nucleotides, the CDR3 is TGTGCCAGCAGCCAGGGGGGAACTCAGCCCCAGCATTTT. This translates into CASSQGGTQPQHF.

This chain joins TRBV6-5 and TRBJ1-5, with D possibly TRBD1 on 5 matching bases. V lost 6 bases to trimming and J lost 4 bases, with 13 bases between them. Germline lookup yields CDR1 MNHEY and CDR2 SVGAGI. The CDR3 consists of 14 residues. The CDR3 here is CASRGDRANQPQHF. The CDR3 nucleotides read TGTGCCAGCAGGGGCGACAGAGCAAATCAGCCCCAGCATTTT.

V is TRBV7-2 and J is TRBJ2-7, with 8 bases lining up with TRBD2. The V gene end was trimmed by 5 bases and the J gene end by 8 bases; junction bases not matched to a gene: 11. The germline V gene encodes CDR1 SGHTA and CDR2 FQGNSA. The CDR3 extends over 14 amino acids. The chain's CDR3 is CASSPGTSIVKQYF. The CDR3 nucleotides read TGTGCCAGCAGCCCCGGGACTAGTATCGTCAAGCAGTACTTC. Full variable domain (outside the CDR3, taken from reference TRBV7-2 and TRBJ2-7): GAGVSQSPSNKVTEKGKDVELRCDPISGHTALYWYRQSLGQGLEFLIYFQGNSAPDKSGLPSDRFSAERTGGSVSTLTIQRTQQEDSAVYLCASSPGTSIVKQYFGPGTRLTVT.

V is TRBV5-1 and J is TRBJ1-2; 8 bases map to TRBD1. After removal of 4 bases from V and 7 bases from J, the junction contained 3 bases not matched to a gene. The CDR3 runs 12 residues. Germline values: CDR1 SGHRS, CDR2 YFSETQ. CDR3 bases: TGCGCCAGCAGCCCGGACAGGGCTGGCTACACCTTC. It codes for CASSPDRAGYTF.

The gene calls are TRBV29-1 and TRBJ1-2, with a possible D match to TRBD1 (6 bases). There are 13 residues in the CDR3. The germline V gene encodes CDR1 SQVTM and CDR2 ANQGSEA. V was pared by 1 base and J by 8 bases, with 14 bases between. In DNA, the CDR3 is TGCAGCGTTGAAGCTATGGACAGAGGGGGCTACACCTTC. Translated: CSVEAMDRGGYTF.

The rearrangement links TRBV11-2 to TRBJ2-5; TRBD1 matches 10 bases. The J segment lost 5 bases and the V segment lost 5 bases, leaving 8 bases of the junction unmatched. This CDR3 contains 15 residues. Germline values: CDR1 SGHAT, CDR2 FQNNGV. The CDR3 spells CASSRMTGGGETQYF. CDR3 in DNA: TGTGCCAGCAGCCGGATGACAGGGGGCGGTGAGACCCAGTACTTC.

The chain carries TRBV7-8 and TRBJ2-3, with D perhaps matching TRBD2 (7 bases). The germline V and J ends were trimmed by 5 bases and 2 bases, with 20 bases remaining between them. Germline V CDR1 and CDR2: SGHVS, FQNEAQ. The CDR3 covers 17 residues. CDR3 region: CASSPRGGTTSTDTQYF. CDR3 nucleotides: TGTGCCAGCAGCCCCAGGGGTGGGACTACCTCCACAGATACGCAGTATTTT. Supplemented by reference TRBV7-8 and TRBJ2-3, the full variable domain reads GAGVSQSPRYKVAKRGQDVALRCDPISGHVSLFWYQQALGQGPEFLTYFQNEAQLDKSGLPSDRFFAERPEGSVSTLKIQRTQQEDSAVYLCASSPRGGTTSTDTQYFGPGTRLTVL.

In its sample, this clone was seen a few times. V gene TRBV5-1 combines with J gene TRBJ1-2; possibly TRBD1 for D (6 bases). The CDR3 runs to 14 residues. Germline-derived CDR1 and CDR2 are SGHRS and YFSETQ. V dropped 4 bases and J dropped 1 base, with 11 bases sitting between them. The DNA of the CDR3 is TGCGCCAGCAGCCTATGGACAGATAACTATGGCTACACCTTC. It is translated as CASSLWTDNYGYTF.

V and J are TRBV19 and TRBJ1-4, with D unclear. CDR3 size: 14 residues. V was shortened by 5 bases and J by 4 bases, with 11 bases between the two germline ends. The V gene's germline CDR1 is LNHDA and CDR2 SQIVND (reference sequence). DNA of the CDR3: TGTGCCAGTAGTCGGAGACAAGATAATGAAAAACTGTTTTTT. As protein: CASSRRQDNEKLFF. The entire variable domain, with the rest obtained from reference TRBV19 and TRBJ1-4, is as follows: DGGITQSPKYLFRKEGQNVTLSCEQNLNHDAMYWYRQDPGQGLRLIYYSQIVNDFQKGDIAEGYSVSREKKESFPLTVTSAQKNPTAFYLCASSRRQDNEKLFFGSGTQLSVL.

The chain is built from TRBV5-6 and TRBJ2-5; D unclear. Trimming stripped 0 bases from V and 4 bases from J, with 1 base between. CDR1 and CDR2 from the germline V gene are SGHDT and YYEEEE. The CDR3 loop spans 11 amino acids. The CDR3 reads CASSLVETQYF. CDR3 DNA: TGTGCCAGCAGCTTGGTAGAGACCCAGTACTTC.

This chain uses TRBV5-6 with TRBJ1-5; D is perhaps TRBD1 (5 bases). The CDR3 loop spans 15 amino acids. Germline CDR1 SGHDT, CDR2 YYEEEE. The V end was cut by 4 bases, the J end by 0 bases, with 11 bases between. The CDR3 region has the DNA TGTGCCAGCAGCGGAGGGACCCGTAGCAATCAGCCCCAGCATTTT. Translating gives CASSGGTRSNQPQHF. The entire variable domain, with the rest obtained from reference TRBV5-6 and TRBJ1-5, is as follows: DAGVTQSPTHLIKTRGQQVTLRCSPKSGHDTVSWYQQALGQGPQFIFQYYEEEERQRGNFPDRFSGHQFPNYSSELNVNALLLGDSALYLCASSGGTRSNQPQHFGDGTRLSIL.

This chain joins TRBV5-5 and TRBJ2-1, with 11 bases aligning to TRBD2. J gave up 5 bases and V 4 bases, and 8 bases lay outside the gene matches. The CDR3 covers 16 residues. Germline assignment: CDR1 SGHKS and CDR2 YYEKEE (reference sequence). The CDR3 region has the DNA TGTGCCAGCAGCCCGCGGGGGGGACTAGCGGACAATGAGCAGTTCTTC. Encoded protein: CASSPRGGLADNEQFF.